This T cell receptor beta chain emerged from a study of blood T cell repertoires in COVID-19. Study-level information: Material from acute and convalescent COVID-19 was sourced from the United States, Italy and Spain.

Among Cohort 3 donors, those recovered had two negative PCRs, clearance, or symptom resolution. The protocol was immunoSEQ multiplex PCR, while the TCRdb copy is restricted to in-frame clones and leaves out a portion. The repertoire holds some 300,000 clones, with about 90% as singletons. The CDR3 is made up of 14 amino acids. Germline CDR1 and CDR2: SGHNT and YYREEE (reference sequence). V shed 3 bases, J shed 5 bases, and the junction held 4 bases outside the gene matches. The sample consisted of PBMCs or T cells enriched from blood (not recorded which). The sequence came from a woman younger than 45 who had recovered from COVID-19. The rearrangement links TRBV5-4 to TRBJ2-3, with 9 bases fitting TRBD1. This CDR3 is CASSSGQGRDTQYF. Written as DNA, the CDR3 is TGTGCCAGCAGCTCCGGACAGGGGAGAGATACGCAGTATTTT.